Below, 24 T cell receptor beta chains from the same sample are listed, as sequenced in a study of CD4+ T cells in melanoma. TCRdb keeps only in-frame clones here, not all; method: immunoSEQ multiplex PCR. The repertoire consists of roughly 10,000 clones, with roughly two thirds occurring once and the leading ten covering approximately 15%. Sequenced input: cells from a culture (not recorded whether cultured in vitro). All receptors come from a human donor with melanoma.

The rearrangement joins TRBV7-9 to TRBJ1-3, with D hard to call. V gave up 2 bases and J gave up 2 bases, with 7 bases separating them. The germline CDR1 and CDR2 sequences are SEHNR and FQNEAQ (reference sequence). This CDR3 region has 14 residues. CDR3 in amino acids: CASSLPRPGNTIYF. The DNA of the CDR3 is TGTGCCAGCAGCTTACCCCGACCTGGAAACACCATATATTTT.

The CDR3 here is CASSRQGAGTEAFF. The CDR3 DNA reads as TGCGCCAGCAGTCGACAGGGTGCGGGGACTGAAGCTTTCTTT. The chain carries TRBV10-2 and TRBJ1-1; 7 nucleotides agree with TRBD1. V was pared by 5 bases and J by 5 bases, with 8 bases of the junction left unmatched. This CDR3 region has 14 residues. The germline V gene has CDR1 WSHSY and CDR2 SAAADI.

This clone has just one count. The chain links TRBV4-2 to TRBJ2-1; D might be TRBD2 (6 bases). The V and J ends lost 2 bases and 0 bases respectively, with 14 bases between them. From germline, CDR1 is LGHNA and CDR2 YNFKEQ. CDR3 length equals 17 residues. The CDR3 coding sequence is TGTGCCAGCAGCCAACATACCGGGACTTTCTCCTACAATGAGCAGTTCTTC. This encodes CASSQHTGTFSYNEQFF.

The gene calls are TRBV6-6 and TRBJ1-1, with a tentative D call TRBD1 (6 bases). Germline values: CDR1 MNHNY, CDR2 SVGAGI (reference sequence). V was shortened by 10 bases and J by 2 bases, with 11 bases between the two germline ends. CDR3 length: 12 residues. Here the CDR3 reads CATRGGNTEAFF. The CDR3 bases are TGTGCCACTCGAGGGGGAAACACTGAAGCTTTCTTT.

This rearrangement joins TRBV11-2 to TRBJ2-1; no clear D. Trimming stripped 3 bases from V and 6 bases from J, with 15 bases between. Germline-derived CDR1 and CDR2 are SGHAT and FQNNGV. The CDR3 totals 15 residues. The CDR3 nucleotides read TGTGCCAGCAGCTTTGAGTTAGGCAATAGCAATGAGCAGTTCTTC. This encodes CASSFELGNSNEQFF.

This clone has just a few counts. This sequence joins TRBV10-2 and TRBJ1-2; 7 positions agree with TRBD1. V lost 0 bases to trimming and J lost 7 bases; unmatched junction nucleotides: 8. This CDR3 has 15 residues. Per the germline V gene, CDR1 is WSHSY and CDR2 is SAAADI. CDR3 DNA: TGCGCCAGCAGTGAGTCGGCGGTAACAGGGGCTGGCTACACCTTC. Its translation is CASSESAVTGAGYTF.

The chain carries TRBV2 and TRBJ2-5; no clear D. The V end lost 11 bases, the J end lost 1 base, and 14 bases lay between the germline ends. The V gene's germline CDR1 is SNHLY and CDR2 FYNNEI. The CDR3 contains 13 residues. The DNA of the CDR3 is TGTGCCGGAGCTTCCGGCTCCCAAGAGACCCAGTACTTC. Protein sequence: CAGASGSQETQYF.

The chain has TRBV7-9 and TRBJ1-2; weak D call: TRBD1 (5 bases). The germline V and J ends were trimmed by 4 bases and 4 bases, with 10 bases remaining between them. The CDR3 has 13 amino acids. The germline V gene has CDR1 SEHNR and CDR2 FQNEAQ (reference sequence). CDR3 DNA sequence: TGTGCCAGCAGCTCCGCAGGGAGCTATGGCTACACCTTC. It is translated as CASSSAGSYGYTF.

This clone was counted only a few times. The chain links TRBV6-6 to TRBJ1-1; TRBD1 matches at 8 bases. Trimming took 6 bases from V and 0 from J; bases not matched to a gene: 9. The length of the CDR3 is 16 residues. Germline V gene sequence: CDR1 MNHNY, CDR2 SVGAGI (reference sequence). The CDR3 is CASSHQRTGLNTEAFF. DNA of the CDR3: TGTGCCAGCAGCCATCAGAGGACAGGGTTGAACACTGAAGCTTTCTTT.

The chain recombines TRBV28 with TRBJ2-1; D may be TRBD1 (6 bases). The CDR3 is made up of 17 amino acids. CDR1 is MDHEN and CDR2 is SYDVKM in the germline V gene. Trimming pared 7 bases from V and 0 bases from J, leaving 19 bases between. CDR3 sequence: CASTSSGDTSSYNEQFF. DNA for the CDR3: TGTGCCAGCACCTCCTCCGGGGACACTAGCTCCTACAATGAGCAGTTCTTC. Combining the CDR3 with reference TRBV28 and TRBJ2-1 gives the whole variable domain DVKVTQSSRYLVKRTGEKVFLECVQDMDHENMFWYRQDPGLGLRLIYFSYDVKMKEKGDIPEGYSVSREKKERFSLILESASTNQTSMYLCASTSSGDTSSYNEQFFGPGTRLTVL.

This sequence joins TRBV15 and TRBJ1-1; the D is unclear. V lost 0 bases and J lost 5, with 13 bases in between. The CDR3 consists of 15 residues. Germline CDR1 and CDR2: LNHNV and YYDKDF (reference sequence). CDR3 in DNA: TGTGCCACCAGCAGAGAAGTTCGGGTAAAGACTGAAGCTTTCTTT. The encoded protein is CATSREVRVKTEAFF.

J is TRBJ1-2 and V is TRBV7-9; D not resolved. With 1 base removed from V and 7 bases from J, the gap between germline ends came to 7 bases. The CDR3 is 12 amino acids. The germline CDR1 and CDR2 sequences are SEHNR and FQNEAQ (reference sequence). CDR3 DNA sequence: TGTGCCAGCAGCTTAGGGACCGGTGGCTACACCTTC. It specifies CASSLGTGGYTF.

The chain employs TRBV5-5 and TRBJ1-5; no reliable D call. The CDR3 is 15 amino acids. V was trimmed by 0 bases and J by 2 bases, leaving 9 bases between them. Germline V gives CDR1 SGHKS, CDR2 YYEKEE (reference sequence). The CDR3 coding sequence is TGTGCCAGCAGCTTGGAGGGTTGGGGCAATCAGCCCCAGCATTTT. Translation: CASSLEGWGNQPQHF. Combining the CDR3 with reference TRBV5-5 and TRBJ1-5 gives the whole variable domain DAGVTQSPTHLIKTRGQQVTLRCSPISGHKSVSWYQQVLGQGPQFIFQYYEKEERGRGNFPDRFSARQFPNYSSELNVNALLLGDSALYLCASSLEGWGNQPQHFGDGTRLSIL.

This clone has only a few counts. The DNA of the CDR3 is TGTGCCAGTACTCAAACGGGCAGGGACCATCAGCCCCAGCATTTT. Protein: CASTQTGRDHQPQHF. The chain combines TRBV19 with TRBJ1-5, with D tentatively TRBD1 (5 bases). Trimming pared 7 bases from V and 5 bases from J, leaving 18 bases between. There are 15 residues in the CDR3. Germline CDR1 is LNHDA and CDR2 is SQIVND (reference sequence).

The DNA of the CDR3 is TGTGCCAGCAGCCCGGGGGCTCAAGGCTACACCTTC. The encoded protein is CASSPGAQGYTF. The chain carries TRBV7-2 and TRBJ1-2, with D possibly being TRBD1 (6 bases). With 5 bases removed from V and 8 bases from J, the gap between germline ends came to 12 bases. The CDR3 has 12 amino acids. Germline lookup yields CDR1 SGHTA and CDR2 FQGNSA.

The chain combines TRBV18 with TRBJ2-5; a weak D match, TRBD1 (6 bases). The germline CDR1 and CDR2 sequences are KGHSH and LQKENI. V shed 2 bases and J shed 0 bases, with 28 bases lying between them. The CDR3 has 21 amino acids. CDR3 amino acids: CASSPSVRGPDFRLYQETQYF. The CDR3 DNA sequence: TGTGCCAGCTCACCATCAGTCAGGGGCCCTGATTTTAGATTGTACCAAGAGACCCAGTACTTC.

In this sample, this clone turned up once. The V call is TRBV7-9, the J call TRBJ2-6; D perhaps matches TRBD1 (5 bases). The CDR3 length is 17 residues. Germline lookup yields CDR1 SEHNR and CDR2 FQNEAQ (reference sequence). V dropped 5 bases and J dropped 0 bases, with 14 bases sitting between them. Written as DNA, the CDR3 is TGTGCCAGCAGCCCGTTTGGGGCAGTCTCTGGGGCCAACGTCCTGACTTTC. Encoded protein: CASSPFGAVSGANVLTF.

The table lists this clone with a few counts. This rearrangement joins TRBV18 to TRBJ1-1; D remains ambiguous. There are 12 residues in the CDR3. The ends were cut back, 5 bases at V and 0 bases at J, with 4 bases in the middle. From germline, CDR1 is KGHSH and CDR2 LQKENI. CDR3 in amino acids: CASSGVNTEAFF. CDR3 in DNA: TGTGCCAGCTCAGGCGTGAACACTGAAGCTTTCTTT.

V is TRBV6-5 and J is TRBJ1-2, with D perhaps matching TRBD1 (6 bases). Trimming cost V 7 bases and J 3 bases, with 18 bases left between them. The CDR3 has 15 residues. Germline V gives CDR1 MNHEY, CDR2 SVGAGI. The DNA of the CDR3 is TGTGCCAGCAAAGAAACCGGGACATACGACTATGGCTACACCTTC. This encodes CASKETGTYDYGYTF.

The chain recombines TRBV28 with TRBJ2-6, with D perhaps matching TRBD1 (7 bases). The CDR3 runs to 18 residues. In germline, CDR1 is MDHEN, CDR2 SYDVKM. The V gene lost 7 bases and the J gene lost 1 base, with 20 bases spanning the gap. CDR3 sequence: CASTTGGTVPSGANVLTF. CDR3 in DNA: TGTGCCAGCACCACCGGAGGGACAGTGCCTTCTGGGGCCAACGTCCTGACTTTC. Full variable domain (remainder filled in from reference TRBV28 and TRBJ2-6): DVKVTQSSRYLVKRTGEKVFLECVQDMDHENMFWYRQDPGLGLRLIYFSYDVKMKEKGDIPEGYSVSREKKERFSLILESASTNQTSMYLCASTTGGTVPSGANVLTFGAGSRLTVL.

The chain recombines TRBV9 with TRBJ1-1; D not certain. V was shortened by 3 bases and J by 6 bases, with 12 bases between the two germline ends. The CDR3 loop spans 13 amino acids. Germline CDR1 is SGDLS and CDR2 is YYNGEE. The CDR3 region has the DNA TGTGCCAGCAGCGGAACCCTTTCGGCTGAAGCTTTCTTT. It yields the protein CASSGTLSAEAFF.

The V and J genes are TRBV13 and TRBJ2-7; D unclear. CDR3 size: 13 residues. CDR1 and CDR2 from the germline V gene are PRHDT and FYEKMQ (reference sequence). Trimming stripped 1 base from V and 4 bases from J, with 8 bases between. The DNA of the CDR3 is TGTGCCAGCAGCTTAGCAGGAACGTACGAGCAGTACTTC. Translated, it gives CASSLAGTYEQYF.

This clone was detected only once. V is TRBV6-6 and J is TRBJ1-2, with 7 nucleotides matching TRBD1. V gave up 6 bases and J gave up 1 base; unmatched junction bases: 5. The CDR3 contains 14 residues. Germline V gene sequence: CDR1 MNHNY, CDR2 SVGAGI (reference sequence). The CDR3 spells CASRQRDSNYGYTF. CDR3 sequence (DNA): TGTGCCAGCAGGCAACGGGACAGTAACTATGGCTACACCTTC.

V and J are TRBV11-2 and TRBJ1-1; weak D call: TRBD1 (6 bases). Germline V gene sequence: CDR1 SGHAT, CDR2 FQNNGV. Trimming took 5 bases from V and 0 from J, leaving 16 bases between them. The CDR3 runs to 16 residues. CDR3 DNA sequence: TGTGCCAGCAGCCCAGGGACATCTCGCATGAACACTGAAGCTTTCTTT. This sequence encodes CASSPGTSRMNTEAFF. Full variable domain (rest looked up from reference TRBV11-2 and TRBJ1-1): EAGVAQSPRYKIIEKRQSVAFWCNPISGHATLYWYQQILGQGPKLLIQFQNNGVVDDSQLPKDRFSAERLKGVDSTLKIQPAKLEDSAVYLCASSPGTSRMNTEAFFGQGTRLTVV.